This T cell receptor (beta chain) was documented in a study of T cells in Graves' hyperthyroidism and ophthalmopathy. Notes on the study in general: Peripheral blood also featured most of the thyroid clonotypes expanded above 0.001.

About this clonotype itself: Antigen: not known.

From RNA transcripts, TCR beta CDR3 regions were amplified. Researchers ran a first-round RT-PCR on the TCR CDR3 using the HTBI primer set. TCRdb re-called the multiplex PCR reads through MiXCR, storing one row per CDR3 protein. This sample has hundreds of thousands of distinct CDR3 sequences, with roughly 14% found just once. Those patients with uncontrolled infection, other autoimmune disease, pregnancy or lactation were excluded. The receptor was derived from a man aged 18-30 years with Graves' ophthalmopathy. The sequenced sample was blood.

The CDR3 region has the DNA TGCAGTGCTAGAGGTGGTGGGGGGGACTCCTACAATGAGCAGTTCTTC. It translates to CSARGGGGDSYNEQFF. V and J are TRBV20-1 and TRBJ2-1; 7 bases agree with TRBD2. The J segment lost 0 bases and the V segment lost 1 base, leaving 6 bases of the junction unmatched. The length of the CDR3 is 16 residues. From germline, CDR1 is DFQATT and CDR2 SNEGSKA (reference sequence).